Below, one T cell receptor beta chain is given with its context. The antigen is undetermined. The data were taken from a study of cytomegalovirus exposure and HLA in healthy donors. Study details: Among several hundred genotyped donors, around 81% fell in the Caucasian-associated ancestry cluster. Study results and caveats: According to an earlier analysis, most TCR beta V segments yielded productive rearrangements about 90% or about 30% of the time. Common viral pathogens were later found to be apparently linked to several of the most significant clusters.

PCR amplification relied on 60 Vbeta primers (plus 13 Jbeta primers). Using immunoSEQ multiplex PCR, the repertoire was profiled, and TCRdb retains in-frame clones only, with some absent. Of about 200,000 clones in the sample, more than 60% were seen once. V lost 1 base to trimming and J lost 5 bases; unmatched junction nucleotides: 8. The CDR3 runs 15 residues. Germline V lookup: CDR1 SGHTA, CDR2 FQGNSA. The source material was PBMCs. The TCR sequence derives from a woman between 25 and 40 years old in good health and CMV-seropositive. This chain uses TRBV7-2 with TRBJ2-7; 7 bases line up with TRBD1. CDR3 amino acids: CASSLVWQGVDEQYF. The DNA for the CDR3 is TGTGCCAGCAGCTTAGTTTGGCAGGGGGTCGACGAGCAGTACTTC.